The 15 T cell receptor beta chains below come from one sample, sequenced in a study of T-cell memory formation after mild COVID-19. TCRdb reprocessed the 5' RACE reads via MiXCR and lists one record per CDR3 protein. The sample lists 400,000 to 500,000 distinct CDR3 sequences, 20% to 25% occurring once. The sequenced sample was PBMCs or a T cell subset sorted from them (not recorded which). Receptors were obtained from an adult woman who had mild COVID-19 (a few samples of this study predate the infection). Cell type and time point are not known.

In this sample, this clonotype turned up a few times. This chain connects TRBV5-4 to TRBJ1-1; tentative D call: TRBD1 (5 bases). Trimming cost V 3 bases and J 0 bases, with 12 bases left between them. CDR1 is SGHNT, CDR2 YYREEE, per germline (reference sequence). There are 15 residues in the CDR3. This CDR3 reads CASSWGEKLNTEAFF. The CDR3 DNA reads TGTGCCAGCAGCTGGGGGGAAAAGCTGAACACTGAAGCTTTCTTT.

This clonotype was seen a handful of times. Written as DNA, the CDR3 is TGTGCCAGCAGCTCTCCAACGACTAGCGGGAATCCCTACGAGCAGTACTTC. Protein sequence: CASSSPTTSGNPYEQYF. The chain carries TRBV7-9 and TRBJ2-7; 11 positions match TRBD2. CDR3 length equals 17 residues. Germline trimming cut 4 bases from V and 2 bases from J; bases unmatched to any gene: 10. Germline lookup yields CDR1 SEHNR and CDR2 FQNEAQ (reference sequence).

CDR3 nucleotide sequence: TGTGCCAGCAGCTTCATGGACAGGTTCACAGATACGCAGTATTTT. This codes for CASSFMDRFTDTQYF. The chain carries TRBV5-5 and TRBJ2-3, with 7 bases identical to TRBD1. This CDR3 is 15 amino acids long. The V and J ends lost 2 bases and 2 bases, in that order; junction bases with no gene match: 5. Per germline, CDR1 SGHKS and CDR2 YYEKEE (reference sequence).

The chain has TRBV4-2 and TRBJ2-7; D call uncertain. Germline V gene sequence: CDR1 LGHNA, CDR2 YNFKEQ. Trimming shortened V by 4 bases and J by 6 bases, and 19 bases separated the two germline ends. The CDR3 sequence is 15 residues long. The CDR3 loop reads CASSPPLGVPGEQYF. In DNA, the CDR3 is TGTGCCAGCAGCCCGCCTCTCGGCGTCCCGGGCGAGCAGTACTTC.

This clonotype appeared a few times. The chain has TRBV7-3 and TRBJ2-1; 9 bases align to TRBD2. CDR3 length: 16 amino acids. The junction had 9 bases not matched to a gene; V was cut back by 2 bases and J by 7 bases. Per the germline V gene, CDR1 is SGHTA and CDR2 is FQGTGA. CDR3 protein: CASSLAGGPSGNEQFF. The CDR3 DNA reads TGTGCCAGCAGCTTAGCGGGGGGGCCAAGCGGGAATGAGCAGTTCTTC.

This clonotype was counted many times. The chain carries TRBV12-3 or TRBV12-4 and TRBJ1-1; no firm D call. V lost 4 bases, J lost 2 bases, and 11 bases lay in between. This CDR3 spans 14 amino acids. The CDR3 here is CASSSQGANTEAFF. The CDR3 DNA sequence: TGTGCCAGCAGTTCTCAAGGAGCTAACACTGAAGCTTTCTTT.

The chain is built from TRBV20-1 and TRBJ2-7, with 9 bases that match TRBD1. Losses at the gene ends were 1 base for V and 2 bases for J; bases not matched to a gene: 6. Germline V gene sequence: CDR1 DFQATT, CDR2 SNEGSKA (reference sequence). This CDR3 comprises 15 residues. CDR3 nucleotide sequence: TGCAGTGCTAGAGCCGGGACAGGGTACACCTACGAGCAGTACTTC. Translated, it gives CSARAGTGYTYEQYF.

This clonotype was observed a few times. The chain employs TRBV11-2 and TRBJ2-1; unclear D gene. The CDR3 is made up of 13 amino acids. V was shortened by 0 bases and J by 9 bases, with 9 bases between the two germline ends. CDR1 is SGHAT, CDR2 FQNNGV, per germline. CDR3 region: CASSLDGSGEQFF. CDR3 DNA sequence: TGTGCCAGCAGCTTAGATGGTAGTGGTGAGCAGTTCTTC.

This clonotype was observed a few times. The V call is TRBV29-1, the J call TRBJ2-7; D gene uncertain. CDR3 size: 12 residues. The germline V and J ends were trimmed by 5 bases and 5 bases, with 13 bases remaining between them. In germline, CDR1 is SQVTM, CDR2 ANQGSEA. In DNA, the CDR3 is TGCAGCGTTCGCTCCTGGTTCAACGAGCAGTACTTC. Translated: CSVRSWFNEQYF.

This clonotype turned up a few times. This chain uses TRBV6-1 with TRBJ1-1; a possible D gene is TRBD1 (6 bases). This CDR3 spans 15 amino acids. CDR1 is MNHNS and CDR2 is SASEGT in the germline V gene. Trimming pared 5 bases from V and 5 bases from J, leaving 18 bases between. CDR3 region: CASSKTGGVRTEAFF. As DNA, the CDR3 is TGTGCCAGCAGTAAGACAGGTGGAGTGAGGACTGAAGCTTTCTTT.

The rearrangement joins TRBV7-8 to TRBJ1-5, with TRBD1 identical over 7 bases. The CDR3 spans 16 residues. Unmatched junction bases numbered 5, after V lost 0 bases and J lost 3 bases. The V gene's germline CDR1 is SGHVS and CDR2 FQNEAQ. The CDR3 loop reads CASSLALTGYNQPQHF. In DNA, the CDR3 is TGTGCCAGCAGCTTAGCCTTGACAGGGTACAATCAGCCCCAGCATTTT.

The gene calls are TRBV3-1 and TRBJ1-2; D not certain. Germline V gene lookup returns CDR1 LGHDT and CDR2 YNNKEL (reference sequence). The CDR3 runs 14 residues. The ends were cut back, 5 bases at V and 1 base at J, with 11 bases in the middle. CDR3 nucleotide sequence: TGTGCCAGCAGCGATGGGTCCTTTAACTATGGCTACACCTTC. This gives the protein CASSDGSFNYGYTF.

In its sample, this clonotype was seen once. The V gene is TRBV18, the J gene TRBJ1-5, with TRBD1 identical over 7 bases. V lost 3 bases to trimming and J lost 2 bases; unmatched junction nucleotides: 7. CDR3 length: 16 amino acids. In germline, CDR1 is KGHSH, CDR2 LQKENI. The DNA for the CDR3 is TGTGCCAGCTCACCGACCGATACAGGGGGCAATCAGCCCCAGCATTTT. It is translated as CASSPTDTGGNQPQHF.

This clonotype was observed a handful of times. The CDR3 DNA reads TGTGCCAGTAAGCTCAGCCCGGGCTATGGCTACACCTTC. Translated, it gives CASKLSPGYGYTF. V and J are TRBV19 and TRBJ1-2; D is unclear. This CDR3 contains 13 residues. V was trimmed by 7 bases and J by 4 bases, leaving 13 bases between them. Germline V gives CDR1 LNHDA, CDR2 SQIVND (reference sequence).

This clonotype was seen more than once but under ten times. This chain links TRBV29-1 with TRBJ2-2; TRBD1 aligns across 7 bases. Germline-derived CDR1 and CDR2 are SQVTM and ANQGSEA. The CDR3 contains 14 residues. The CDR3: CTDLRGQTTGELFF. CDR3 coding DNA: TGCACCGACCTGAGGGGGCAGACCACCGGGGAGCTGTTTTTT.